A selection of T cell receptor beta chains follows, all from one sample in a study of cytomegalovirus exposure and HLA in healthy donors. Assay used: immunoSEQ multiplex PCR; TCRdb lists only in-frame clones, some missing. The table lists around 260,000 clones, less than 95% of them singletons. Material: PBMCs. These receptors were taken from a woman aged 25 to 39 in good health and CMV-seronegative. Each CDR3 is given with its conserved first and last residue. Fields, in order: CDR3 DNA, CDR3 protein, J gene, clone size, V gene, D gene. A D gene is named only where the DNA matches it firmly. Only part of the rows carry a size: once, few, many, or a class if the clone is expanded.

TGCAGCGTTGAGTCCGGAGGACTAGCGGGGCTAGATGAGCAGTTCTTC CSVESGGLAGLDEQFF TRBJ2-1 NA TRBV29-1 TRBD2
TGTGCCAGTAAGACTAGCGGTTACTACGAGCAGTACTTC CASKTSGYYEQYF TRBJ2-7 NA TRBV10-3 TRBD2
TGTGCCAGCAGCTTAGAAAAGCGGTACGCCTACGAGCAGTACTTC CASSLEKRYAYEQYF TRBJ2-7 NA TRBV7-2 NA
TGTGCCAGCAGTTTATTGTCTAGCGGATCCTACGAGCAGTACTTC CASSLLSSGSYEQYF TRBJ2-7 NA TRBV28 TRBD2
TGTGCCACCAGCAGAGAAAGACTAGCGGGGGCCTACGAGCAGTACTTC CATSRERLAGAYEQYF TRBJ2-7 NA TRBV15 TRBD2
TGTGCCAGCAGCCAAAAAGAGGGCCTTGACGAGCAGTACTTC CASSQKEGLDEQYF TRBJ2-7 NA TRBV7-9 NA
TGTGCCAGCAGTTACTCGATTGGGGGCCAATATGGCTACACCTTC CASSYSIGGQYGYTF TRBJ1-2 NA TRBV6-6 NA
TGTGCCAGCAGCCATAGGGAAAGGGGCGGGGAGCTGTTTTTT CASSHRERGGELFF TRBJ2-2 few TRBV7-2 NA
TGCAGCGTTGCGGTAGCGGGACACTCCTACAATGAGCAGTTCTTC CSVAVAGHSYNEQFF TRBJ2-1 NA TRBV29-1 TRBD2
TGTGCCAGCAGCGTGGGGACTAGCCCTGGTACAGATACGCAGTATTTT CASSVGTSPGTDTQYF TRBJ2-3 NA TRBV9 TRBD2
TGTGCCAGCAGTTTCGTAGCGGGAACCTACGAGCAGTACTTC CASSFVAGTYEQYF TRBJ2-7 NA TRBV27 TRBD2
TGCGCCAGCAGCTTAGGGGCAGGGCTTGGAGATACGCAGTATTTT CASSLGAGLGDTQYF TRBJ2-3 NA TRBV5-1 NA
TGTGCCAGCAGCTTAGGTATACGAGAGACCCAGTACTTC CASSLGIRETQYF TRBJ2-5 NA TRBV7-9 NA
TGTGCCAGCAGCCCGTCCGGGACTAGCGGGATCGGGGAGCAGTTCTTC CASSPSGTSGIGEQFF TRBJ2-1 NA TRBV7-3 TRBD2
TGTGCCAGCAGTGAACCCGCGGTTTCTATCCTTAATGAGCAGTTCTTC CASSEPAVSILNEQFF TRBJ2-1 NA TRBV6-1 NA
TGTGCCAGCAGCTTCGGGAACCAAGAGACCCAGTACTTC CASSFGNQETQYF TRBJ2-5 NA TRBV7-7 NA
TGTGCCAGTACCTCACGAGGAAGGGGGGACACTGAAGCTTTCTTT CASTSRGRGDTEAFF TRBJ1-1 NA TRBV19 NA
TGTGCCAGCAGCCGCGGACCGATTAATGAAAAACTGTTTTTT CASSRGPINEKLFF TRBJ1-4 NA TRBV28 NA
TGTGCCAGCACCCAATGGGGAAGGGAGACCCAGTACTTC CASTQWGRETQYF TRBJ2-5 NA TRBV6-1 NA
TGTGCCAGCAGCTCCAAAAGGGGGGGCAGCGGTGGCTACACCTTC CASSSKRGGSGGYTF TRBJ1-2 once TRBV11-3 NA
TGTGCCAGCAGCTTAGCTGGGACTAGCGGCTACAATGAGCAGTTCTTC CASSLAGTSGYNEQFF TRBJ2-1 NA TRBV13 TRBD2
TGTGCCAGCAGTTACTCTCCGGGGACAAACTACGAGCAGTACTTC CASSYSPGTNYEQYF TRBJ2-7 NA TRBV6-5 NA
TGTGCCAGCAGCTTACATGCGACAGGGTTACGCTACGAGCAGTACTTC CASSLHATGLRYEQYF TRBJ2-7 NA TRBV7-9 TRBD1
TGTGCCAGCAGTGAGAGGACAGGGCATAGACCCACCTACGAGCAGTACTTC CASSERTGHRPTYEQYF TRBJ2-7 NA TRBV6-1 TRBD1
TGTGCCTGGACTACCCCGGGACTAGGCTACGAGCAGTACTTC CAWTTPGLGYEQYF TRBJ2-7 NA TRBV30 TRBD2
TGCGCCAGCAGCCAAGATCTCTCATTAGGAAACACCATATATTTT CASSQDLSLGNTIYF TRBJ1-3 NA TRBV4-1 NA